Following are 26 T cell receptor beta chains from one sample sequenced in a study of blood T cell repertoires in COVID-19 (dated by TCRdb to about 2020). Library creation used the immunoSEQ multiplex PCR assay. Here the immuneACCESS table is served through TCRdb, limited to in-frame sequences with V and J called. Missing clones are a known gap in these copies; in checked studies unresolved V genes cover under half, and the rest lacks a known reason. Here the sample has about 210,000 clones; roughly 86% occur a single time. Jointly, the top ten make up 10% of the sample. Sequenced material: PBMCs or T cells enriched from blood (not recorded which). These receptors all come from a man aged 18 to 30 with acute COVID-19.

As DNA, the CDR3 is TGTGCCAGCAGTGTACTAGCGGGAGATACAGATACGCAGTATTTT. Protein product: CASSVLAGDTDTQYF. The chain combines TRBV2 with TRBJ2-3; the match to TRBD2 covers 11 bases. The CDR3 runs 15 residues. V trimming: 4 bases; J trimming: 3 bases; junction bases outside the gene matches: 3. Per the germline V gene, CDR1 is SNHLY and CDR2 is FYNNEI.

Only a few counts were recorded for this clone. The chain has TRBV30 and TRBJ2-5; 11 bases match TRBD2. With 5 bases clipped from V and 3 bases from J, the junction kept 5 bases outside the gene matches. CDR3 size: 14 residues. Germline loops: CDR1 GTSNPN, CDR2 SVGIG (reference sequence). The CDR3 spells CAWVKLAGEETQYF. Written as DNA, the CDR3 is TGTGCCTGGGTGAAACTAGCGGGGGAAGAGACCCAGTACTTC.

CDR3 bases: TGTGCCAGCAGTGATTGGACCACGAACAGGGCCGAAGAGACCCAGTACTTC. It is translated as CASSDWTTNRAEETQYF. This sequence joins TRBV25-1 and TRBJ2-5, with a tentative D call TRBD1 (6 bases). The CDR3 extends over 17 amino acids. V was cut by 3 bases and J by 3 bases, with 20 bases left in between. In germline, CDR1 is MGHDK, CDR2 SYGVNS.

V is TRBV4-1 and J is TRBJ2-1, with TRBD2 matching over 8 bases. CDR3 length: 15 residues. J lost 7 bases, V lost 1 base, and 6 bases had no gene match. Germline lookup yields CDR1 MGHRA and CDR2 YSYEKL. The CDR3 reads CASSQGSSGLNEQFF. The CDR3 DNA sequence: TGCGCCAGCAGCCAAGGTTCTAGCGGGCTAAATGAGCAGTTCTTC.

This chain's CDR3 is CASTNTDRAYGSPLHF. The CDR3 nucleotides are TGTGCCAGCACTAATACGGACAGGGCATATGGTTCACCCCTCCACTTT. The chain joins TRBV27 to TRBJ1-6; 8 bases align to TRBD1. In germline, CDR1 is MNHEY, CDR2 SMNVEV (reference sequence). This CDR3 is 16 amino acids long. Trimming took 7 bases from V and 9 from J; bases not matched to a gene: 14.

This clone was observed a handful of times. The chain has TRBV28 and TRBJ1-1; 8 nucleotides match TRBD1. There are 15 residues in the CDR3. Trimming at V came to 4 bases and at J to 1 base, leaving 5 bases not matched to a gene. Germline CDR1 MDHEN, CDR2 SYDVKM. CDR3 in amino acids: CASSSSGTGNTEAFF. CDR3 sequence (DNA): TGTGCCAGCAGTTCATCCGGGACAGGGAACACTGAAGCTTTCTTT.

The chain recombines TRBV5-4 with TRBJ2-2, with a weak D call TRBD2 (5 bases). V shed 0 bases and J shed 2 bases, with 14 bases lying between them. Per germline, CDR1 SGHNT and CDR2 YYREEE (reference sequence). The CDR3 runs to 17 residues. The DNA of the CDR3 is TGTGCCAGCAGCTTGGTTGATGGACTGGTCAACACCGGGGAGCTGTTTTTT. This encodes CASSLVDGLVNTGELFF.

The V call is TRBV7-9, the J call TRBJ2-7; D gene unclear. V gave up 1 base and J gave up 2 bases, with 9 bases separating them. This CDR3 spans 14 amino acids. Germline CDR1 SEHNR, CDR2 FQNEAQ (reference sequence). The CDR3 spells CASSLGGSAYEQYF. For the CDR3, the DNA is TGTGCCAGCAGCTTAGGAGGAAGCGCCTACGAGCAGTACTTC. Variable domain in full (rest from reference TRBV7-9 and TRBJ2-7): DTGVSQNPRHKITKRGQNVTFRCDPISEHNRLYWYRQTLGQGPEFLTYFQNEAQLEKSRLLSDRFSAERPKGSFSTLEIQRTEQGDSAMYLCASSLGGSAYEQYFGPGTRLTVT.

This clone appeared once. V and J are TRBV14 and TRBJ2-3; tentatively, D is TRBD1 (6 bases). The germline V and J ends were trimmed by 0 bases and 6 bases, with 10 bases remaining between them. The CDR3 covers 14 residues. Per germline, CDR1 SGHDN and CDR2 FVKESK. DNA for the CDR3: TGTGCCAGCAGCCAAGAAAGGGGGACCGATACGCAGTATTTT. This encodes CASSQERGTDTQYF.

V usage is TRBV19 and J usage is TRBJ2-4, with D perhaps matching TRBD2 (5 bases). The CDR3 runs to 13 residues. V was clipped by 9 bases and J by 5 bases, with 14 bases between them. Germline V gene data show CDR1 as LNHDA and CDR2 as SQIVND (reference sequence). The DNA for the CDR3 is TGTGCCAGCGCGAGGGTATCCGAAAACATTCAGTACTTC. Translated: CASARVSENIQYF.

CDR3 sequence reads: CASRSPPQGARTEAFF. In DNA, the CDR3 is TGTGCCAGCAGGAGCCCACCACAGGGGGCGCGGACTGAAGCTTTCTTT. The rearrangement links TRBV11-3 to TRBJ1-1; the match to TRBD1 covers 9 bases. V was clipped by 6 bases and J by 5 bases; unmatched bases: 13. Germline CDR1 reads SGHNT; CDR2 reads YENEEA. This CDR3 has 16 amino acids.

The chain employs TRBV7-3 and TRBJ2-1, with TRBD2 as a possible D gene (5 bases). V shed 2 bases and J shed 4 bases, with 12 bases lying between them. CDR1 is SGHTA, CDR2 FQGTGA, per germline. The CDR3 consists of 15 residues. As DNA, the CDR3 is TGTGCCAGCAGCTTACTCGCACTAGATTACAATGAGCAGTTCTTC. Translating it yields CASSLLALDYNEQFF.

CDR3 protein: CASRFSGSKNNEQFF. Written as DNA, the CDR3 is TGTGCCAGCAGGTTCAGCGGGAGCAAGAACAATGAGCAGTTCTTC. The chain combines TRBV7-8 with TRBJ2-1, with 8 bases that match TRBD2. V gave up 6 bases and J gave up 5 bases; unmatched junction bases: 9. The germline V gene has CDR1 SGHVS and CDR2 FQNEAQ. This CDR3 comprises 15 residues.

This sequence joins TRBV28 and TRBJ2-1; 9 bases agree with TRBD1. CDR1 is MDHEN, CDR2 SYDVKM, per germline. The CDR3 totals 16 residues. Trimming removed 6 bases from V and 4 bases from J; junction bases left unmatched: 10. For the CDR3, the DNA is TGTGCCAGCAGACCCCCTGGACAGGGGACTTACAATGAGCAGTTCTTC. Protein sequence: CASRPPGQGTYNEQFF.

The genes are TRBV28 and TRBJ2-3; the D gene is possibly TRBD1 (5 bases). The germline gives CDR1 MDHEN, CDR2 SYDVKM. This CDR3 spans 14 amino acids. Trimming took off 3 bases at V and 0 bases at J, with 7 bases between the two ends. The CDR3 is CASSLDISTDTQYF. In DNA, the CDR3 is TGTGCCAGCAGTTTGGACATCAGCACAGATACGCAGTATTTT.

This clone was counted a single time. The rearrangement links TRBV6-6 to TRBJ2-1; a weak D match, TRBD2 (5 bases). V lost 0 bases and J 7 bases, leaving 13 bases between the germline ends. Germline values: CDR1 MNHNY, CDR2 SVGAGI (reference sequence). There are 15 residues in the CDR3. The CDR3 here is CASSYSSPSSNEQFF. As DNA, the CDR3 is TGTGCCAGCAGTTACTCCTCGCCTAGCAGTAATGAGCAGTTCTTC.

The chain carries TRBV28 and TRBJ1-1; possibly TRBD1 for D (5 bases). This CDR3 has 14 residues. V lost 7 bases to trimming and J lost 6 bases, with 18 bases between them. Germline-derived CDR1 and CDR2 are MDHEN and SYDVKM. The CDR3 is CASNSGARPPEAFF. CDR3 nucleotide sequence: TGTGCCAGCAACTCTGGGGCCCGGCCTCCTGAAGCTTTCTTT.

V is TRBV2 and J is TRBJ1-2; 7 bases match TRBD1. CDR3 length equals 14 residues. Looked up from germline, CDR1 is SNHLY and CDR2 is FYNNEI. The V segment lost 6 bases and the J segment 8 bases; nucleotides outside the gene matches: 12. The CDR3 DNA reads TGTGCCAGCAGCACTACTGGACAGGCGAGAGGCTACACCTTC. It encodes CASSTTGQARGYTF.

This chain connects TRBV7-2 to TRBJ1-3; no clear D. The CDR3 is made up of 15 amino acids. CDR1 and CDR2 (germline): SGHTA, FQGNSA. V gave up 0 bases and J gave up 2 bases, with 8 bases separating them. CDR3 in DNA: TGTGCCAGCAGCTTAGCCCCTAGGCCTGGAAACACCATATATTTT. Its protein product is CASSLAPRPGNTIYF.

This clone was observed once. As DNA, the CDR3 is TGTGCCAGCAGCTTTTACTCCGGGACAGGCTACGAGCAGTACTTC. It encodes CASSFYSGTGYEQYF. The chain uses TRBV11-1 and TRBJ2-7; 8 nucleotides align to TRBD1. Trimming took 3 bases from V and 3 from J; bases not matched to a gene: 7. Germline lookup yields CDR1 SGHAT and CDR2 FQDESV (reference sequence). CDR3 length: 15 residues.

The DNA of the CDR3 is TGTGCCAGCAGAATATGGGGGACAGGGATTGGATATGAGCAGTTCTTC. Translating gives CASRIWGTGIGYEQFF. The genes are TRBV2 and TRBJ2-1, with TRBD1 matching over 9 bases. Germline trimming cut 6 bases from V and 8 bases from J; bases unmatched to any gene: 14. CDR1 and CDR2 from the germline V gene are SNHLY and FYNNEI. CDR3 length: 16 residues.

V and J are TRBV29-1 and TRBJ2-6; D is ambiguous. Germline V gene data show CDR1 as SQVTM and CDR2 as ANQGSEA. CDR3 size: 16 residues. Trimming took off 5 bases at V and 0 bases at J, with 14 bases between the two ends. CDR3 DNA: TGCAGCGTTACACTAACACCGACCTCTGGGGCCAACGTCCTGACTTTC. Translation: CSVTLTPTSGANVLTF.

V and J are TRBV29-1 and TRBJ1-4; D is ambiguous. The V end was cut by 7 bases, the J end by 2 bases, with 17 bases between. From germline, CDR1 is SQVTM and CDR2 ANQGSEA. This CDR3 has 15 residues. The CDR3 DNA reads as TGCAGCGGGGGTACGGGTTCCGGGACTAATGAAAAACTGTTTTTT. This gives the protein CSGGTGSGTNEKLFF.

For the CDR3, the DNA is TGTGCCAGTAGTACCAGCCTGCCAAGGACTAGCGGGAGGGGCAATGAGCAGTTCTTC. Its translation is CASSTSLPRTSGRGNEQFF. The gene calls are TRBV19 and TRBJ2-1; 15 bases align to TRBD2. The CDR3 sequence is 19 residues long. Per germline, CDR1 LNHDA and CDR2 SQIVND (reference sequence). Trimming took 4 bases from V and 6 from J; bases not matched to a gene: 13.

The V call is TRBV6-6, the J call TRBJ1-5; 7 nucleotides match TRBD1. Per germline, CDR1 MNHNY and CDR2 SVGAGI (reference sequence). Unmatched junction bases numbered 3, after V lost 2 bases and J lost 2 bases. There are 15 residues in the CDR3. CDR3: CASSYAQGGNQPQHF. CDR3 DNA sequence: TGTGCCAGCAGTTACGCCCAGGGGGGCAATCAGCCCCAGCATTTT.

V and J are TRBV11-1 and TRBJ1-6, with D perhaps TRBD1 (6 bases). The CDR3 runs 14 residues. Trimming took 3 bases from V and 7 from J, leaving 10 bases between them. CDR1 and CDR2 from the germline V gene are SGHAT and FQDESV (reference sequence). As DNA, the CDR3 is TGTGCCAGCAGCTTGGGGGCTGCCAATTCACCCCTCCACTTT. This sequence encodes CASSLGAANSPLHF.